Presented here are 11 T cell receptor beta chains from one specimen sequenced in a study of T cells in localized non-small cell lung cancer. Generated by immunoSEQ multiplex PCR, the TCRdb table keeps only in-frame clones and is missing some. In the table there are over 750 clones, around 21% of which are singletons. The sequencing here drew on normal lung tissue next to the tumor, taken before any cancer treatment. The receptors come from a man aged 40 to 75 with stage III lung adenocarcinoma.

Only a few counts were recorded for this clone. This chain connects TRBV19 to TRBJ2-7; possibly TRBD1 for D (6 bases). The CDR3 contains 14 residues. The germline V and J ends were trimmed by 3 bases and 6 bases, with 15 bases remaining between them. The V gene's germline CDR1 is LNHDA and CDR2 SQIVND (reference sequence). The CDR3 coding sequence is TGTGCCAGTAGTATCTCGCATACAGGGACCGAGCAGTACTTC. Amino acids: CASSISHTGTEQYF. Filled out from reference TRBV19 and TRBJ2-7, the complete variable domain reads DGGITQSPKYLFRKEGQNVTLSCEQNLNHDAMYWYRQDPGQGLRLIYYSQIVNDFQKGDIAEGYSVSREKKESFPLTVTSAQKNPTAFYLCASSISHTGTEQYFGPGTRLTVT.

V gene TRBV2 combines with J gene TRBJ2-6, with D tentatively TRBD2 (7 bases). Trimming stripped 4 bases from V and 0 bases from J, with 10 bases between. This CDR3 has 16 amino acids. CDR1 and CDR2 (germline): SNHLY, FYNNEI. CDR3 region: CASSARGGSGANVLTF. In DNA form, the CDR3 reads TGTGCCAGCAGTGCGAGGGGGGGCTCTGGGGCCAACGTCCTGACTTTC.

The chain recombines TRBV9 with TRBJ1-3; D is unresolved. The V and J ends lost 3 bases and 0 bases respectively, with 4 bases between them. Germline CDR1 SGDLS, CDR2 YYNGEE. This CDR3 spans 13 amino acids. The CDR3 bases are TGTGCCAGCAGCGGGAACTCTGGAAACACCATATATTTT. Its protein is CASSGNSGNTIYF.

The V and J genes are TRBV6-8 and TRBJ1-6; D is possibly TRBD1 (6 bases). The CDR3 extends over 15 amino acids. V gave up 3 bases and J gave up 10 bases, with 16 bases separating them. Germline V lookup: CDR1 MNHGY, CDR2 SAAAGT. For the CDR3, the DNA is TGTGCCAGCAGTTATCGCCCACAGGGTGGGTCACCCCTCCACTTT. It yields the protein CASSYRPQGGSPLHF.

The chain is built from TRBV19 and TRBJ2-1; 10 bases fit TRBD1. Per the germline V gene, CDR1 is LNHDA and CDR2 is SQIVND (reference sequence). J lost 0 bases, V lost 4 bases, and 6 bases had no gene match. The CDR3 spans 17 residues. The CDR3 loop reads CASSKGTGESSYNEQFF. CDR3 DNA: TGTGCCAGTAGTAAGGGGACAGGGGAGAGCTCCTACAATGAGCAGTTCTTC.

This clone was counted between two and nine times. The chain couples TRBV18 to TRBJ2-7; D unclear. Trimming took off 2 bases at V and 7 bases at J, with 12 bases between the two ends. The CDR3 runs 13 residues. CDR1 is KGHSH and CDR2 is LQKENI in the germline V gene. This CDR3 is CASSPVPGREQYF. The CDR3 DNA reads TGTGCCAGCTCACCAGTCCCGGGTCGGGAGCAGTACTTC.

The rearrangement uses TRBV6-8 and TRBJ2-1, with unresolved D. CDR1 and CDR2 (germline): MNHGY, SAAAGT. Between the trimmed V and J ends, which lost 3 bases and 5 bases, there was a span of 20 bases. The CDR3 extends over 17 amino acids. The CDR3 region is CASSYLSGGNSDNEQFF. The CDR3, as DNA: TGTGCCAGCAGTTATCTCTCCGGTGGGAACTCGGACAATGAGCAGTTCTTC.

This chain connects TRBV19 to TRBJ1-4; D not certain. The CDR3 has 19 residues. CDR1 is LNHDA, CDR2 SQIVND, per germline (reference sequence). Trimming removed 5 bases at V and 4 bases at J, with 26 bases between. CDR3 nucleotide sequence: TGTGCCAGTAGTCCCGCCCGACGACCCATGCTGCCCTTTAATGAAAAACTGTTTTTT. Encoded protein: CASSPARRPMLPFNEKLFF.

In its sample, this clone was seen a few times. This chain joins TRBV5-1 and TRBJ1-2; D call uncertain. The CDR3 is made up of 14 amino acids. Germline V lookup: CDR1 SGHRS, CDR2 YFSETQ. Trimming took off 1 base at V and 2 bases at J, with 9 bases between the two ends. The CDR3 loop reads CASSLSPGNYGYTF. CDR3 nucleotide sequence: TGCGCCAGCAGCTTGTCTCCAGGAAACTATGGCTACACCTTC.

V gene TRBV5-1 combines with J gene TRBJ2-7; TRBD1 agrees at 8 bases. Trimming removed 4 bases from V and 2 bases from J; junction bases left unmatched: 5. Germline loops: CDR1 SGHRS, CDR2 YFSETQ. The CDR3 length is 14 residues. The CDR3 region is CASSGQGAAYEQYF. The DNA of the CDR3 is TGCGCCAGCAGCGGGCAGGGGGCAGCCTACGAGCAGTACTTC.

This clone is labeled as medium-sized. This sequence joins TRBV11-3 and TRBJ2-3; a weak D match, TRBD1 (6 bases). This CDR3 is built from 17 residues. Trimming removed 3 bases from V and 0 bases from J, with 16 bases in between. The V gene's germline CDR1 is SGHNT and CDR2 YENEEA. The CDR3 is CASSLGPPGDSTDTQYF. In DNA, the CDR3 is TGTGCCAGCAGCTTGGGCCCCCCAGGGGATAGCACAGATACGCAGTATTTT.